The entry below describes one T cell receptor beta chain. Its antigen is currently unknown. These data are taken from a study of cytomegalovirus exposure and HLA in healthy donors. Points from the study as a whole: Cytomegalovirus association was listed for about 160 TCR beta chains.

Researchers ran the PCR with 60 Vbeta and 13 Jbeta primers. Some clones are missing from TCRdb's copy, which holds only in-frame ones; the method was immunoSEQ multiplex PCR. The top ten clones hold over 3.5% of a sample with hundreds of thousands of clones, around 73% of them seen once. Sample: PBMCs. The TCR originated in a male donor in good health and CMV-seronegative.

The CDR3, as DNA: TGTGCCAGCAGTGGGTCCGGAACAGGGTTGGTCTATGGCTACACCTTC. This encodes CASSGSGTGLVYGYTF. The chain carries TRBV6-1 and TRBJ1-2, with TRBD1 as a possible D gene (6 bases). V dropped 4 bases and J dropped 4 bases, with 19 bases sitting between them. Looked up from germline, CDR1 is MNHNS and CDR2 is SASEGT. The CDR3 has 16 amino acids.